The clone carrying this T cell receptor (beta chain) has ten or more counts. J gave up 4 bases and V 2 bases, and 5 bases lay outside the gene matches. CDR3 length equals 14 residues. This sample is part of a study of T-cell reconstitution after alpha-beta-depleted transplantation in children. Unique molecular identifiers were incorporated during preparation of the TCRbeta library. TCRdb re-analysed the PCR reads in MiXCR, keeping a single row per CDR3 protein. The data contain 40,000 to 60,000 distinct CDR3 sequences, about 9% of them seen just once; the ten biggest clones take up about 25%. The chain has TRBV6-7 and TRBJ2-7; 7 bases are a match to TRBD1. TRBV6-7 is identified as an open reading frame with a role that is uncertain. The receptor comes from a male patient between 2 and 9 years old who had a stem cell transplant for chronic granulomatous disease, so the T cells may come from the graft donor. The source was PBMCs, mostly from graft donor cells, collected 60 days after TCRalphabeta/CD19-depleted stem cell transplant. The CDR3 here is CASSYPGQFYEQYF. CDR3 DNA: TGTGCCAGCAGTTACCCGGGACAGTTTTACGAGCAGTACTTC.